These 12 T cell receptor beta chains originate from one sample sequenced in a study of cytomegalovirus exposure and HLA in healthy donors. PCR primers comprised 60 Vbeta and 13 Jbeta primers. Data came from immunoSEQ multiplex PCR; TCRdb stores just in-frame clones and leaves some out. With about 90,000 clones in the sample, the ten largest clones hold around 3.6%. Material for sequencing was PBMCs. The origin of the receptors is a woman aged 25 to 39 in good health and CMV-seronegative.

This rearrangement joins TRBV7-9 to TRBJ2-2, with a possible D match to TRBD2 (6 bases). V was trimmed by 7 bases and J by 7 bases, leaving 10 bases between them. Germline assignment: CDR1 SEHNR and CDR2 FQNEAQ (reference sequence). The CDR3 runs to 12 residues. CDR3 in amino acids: CASTSEGGELFF. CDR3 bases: TGTGCCAGCACTAGCGAGGGCGGGGAGCTGTTTTTT.

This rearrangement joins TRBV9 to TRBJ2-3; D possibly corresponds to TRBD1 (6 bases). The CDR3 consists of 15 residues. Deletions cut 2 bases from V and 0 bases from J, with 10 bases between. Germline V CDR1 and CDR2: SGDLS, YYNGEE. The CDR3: CASSVSGTSTDTQYF. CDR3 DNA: TGTGCCAGCAGCGTTTCCGGGACAAGCACAGATACGCAGTATTTT.

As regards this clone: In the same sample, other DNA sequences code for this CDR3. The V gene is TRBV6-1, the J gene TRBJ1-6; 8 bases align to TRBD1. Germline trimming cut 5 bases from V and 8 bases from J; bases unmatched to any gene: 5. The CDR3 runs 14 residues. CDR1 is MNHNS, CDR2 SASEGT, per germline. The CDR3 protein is CASSLQGADSPLHF. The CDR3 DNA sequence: TGTGCCAGCAGTCTGCAGGGGGCGGATTCACCCCTCCACTTT.

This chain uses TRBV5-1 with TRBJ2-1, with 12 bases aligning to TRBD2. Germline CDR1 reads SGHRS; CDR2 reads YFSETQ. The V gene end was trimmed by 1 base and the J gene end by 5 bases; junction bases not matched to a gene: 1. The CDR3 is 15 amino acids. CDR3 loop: CASSLRLAGDNEQFF. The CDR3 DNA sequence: TGCGCCAGCAGCTTGAGACTAGCGGGGGACAATGAGCAGTTCTTC.

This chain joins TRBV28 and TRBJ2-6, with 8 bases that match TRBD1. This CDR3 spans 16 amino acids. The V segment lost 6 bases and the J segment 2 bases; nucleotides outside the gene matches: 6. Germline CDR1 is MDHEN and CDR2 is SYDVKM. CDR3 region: CASRRDRFAGANVLTF. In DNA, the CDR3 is TGTGCCAGCAGGCGGGACAGGTTCGCTGGGGCCAACGTCCTGACTTTC.

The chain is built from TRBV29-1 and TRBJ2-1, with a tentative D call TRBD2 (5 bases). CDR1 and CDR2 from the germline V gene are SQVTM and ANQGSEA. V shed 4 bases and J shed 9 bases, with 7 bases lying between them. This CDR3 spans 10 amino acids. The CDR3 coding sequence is TGCAGCGTTGCGGAGGCTGAGCAGTTCTTC. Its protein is CSVAEAEQFF.

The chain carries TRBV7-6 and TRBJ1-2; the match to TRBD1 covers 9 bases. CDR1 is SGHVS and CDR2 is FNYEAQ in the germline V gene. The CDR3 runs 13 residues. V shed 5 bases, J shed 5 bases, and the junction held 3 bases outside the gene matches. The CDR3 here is CASSPGTGYGYTF. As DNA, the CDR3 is TGTGCCAGCAGCCCCGGGACAGGGTATGGCTACACCTTC.

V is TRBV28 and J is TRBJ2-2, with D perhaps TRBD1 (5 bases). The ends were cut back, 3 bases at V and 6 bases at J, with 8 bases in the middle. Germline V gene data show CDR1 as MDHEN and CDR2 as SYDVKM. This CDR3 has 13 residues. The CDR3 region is CASSFRAAGELFF. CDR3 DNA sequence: TGTGCCAGCAGTTTCAGGGCCGCCGGGGAGCTGTTTTTT.

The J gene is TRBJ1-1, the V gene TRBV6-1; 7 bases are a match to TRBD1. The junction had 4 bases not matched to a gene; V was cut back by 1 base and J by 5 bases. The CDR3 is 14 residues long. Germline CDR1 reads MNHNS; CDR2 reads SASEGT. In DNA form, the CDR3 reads TGTGCCAGCAGTGAAGGACAGGGTATGACTGAAGCTTTCTTT. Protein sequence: CASSEGQGMTEAFF.

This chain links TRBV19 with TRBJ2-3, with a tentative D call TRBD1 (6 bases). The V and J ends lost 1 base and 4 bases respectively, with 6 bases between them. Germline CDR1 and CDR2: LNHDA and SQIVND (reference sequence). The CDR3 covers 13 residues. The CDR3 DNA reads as TGTGCCAGTAGTATAGGGGGGCCAGATACGCAGTATTTT. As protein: CASSIGGPDTQYF.

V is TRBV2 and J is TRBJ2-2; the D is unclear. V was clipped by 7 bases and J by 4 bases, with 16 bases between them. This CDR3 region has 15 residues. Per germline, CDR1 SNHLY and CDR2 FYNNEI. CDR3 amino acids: CASTQRLEGTGELFF. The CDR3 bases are TGTGCCAGCACCCAGAGGCTCGAAGGCACCGGGGAGCTGTTTTTT.

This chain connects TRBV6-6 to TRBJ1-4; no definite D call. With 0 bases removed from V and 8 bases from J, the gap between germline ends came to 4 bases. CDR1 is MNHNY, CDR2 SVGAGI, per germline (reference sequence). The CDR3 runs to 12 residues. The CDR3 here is CASSYSEEKLFF. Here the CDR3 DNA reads TGTGCCAGCAGTTACTCTGAGGAAAAACTGTTTTTT.